Listed below are T cell receptor beta chains from one sample, sequenced in a study of blood T cell repertoires in COVID-19. The assay was immunoSEQ multiplex PCR, and TCRdb's table has in-frame clones only and misses some. The table includes about 150,000 clones, around 79% detected once. The sample was peripheral blood. The origin of the receptors is a man aged 50-60 years with active or convalescent COVID-19. The CDR3 runs from the conserved cysteine through the conserved F or W. D genes are given only for firm matches. Size tells how often a clone was seen (once, few, many) or the class of an expanded clone, and some rows leave it out.

j_call	clone_size	v_call	d_call	cdr3_length	cdr3_aa	cdr3_nt
TRBJ1-1	few	TRBV14	NA	13	CASSQDLGGKAFF	TGTGCCAGCAGCCAAGATCTTGGGGGGAAAGCTTTCTTT
TRBJ2-2	NA	TRBV15	TRBD2	18	CATSRGGTSFRNTGELFF	TGTGCCACCAGCAGAGGCGGGACTAGCTTTAGGAACACCGGGGAGCTGTTTTTT
TRBJ1-1	NA	TRBV28	NA	12	CASSSHRTVAFF	TGTGCCAGCAGCTCCCATCGGACAGTTGCTTTCTTT
TRBJ2-5	NA	TRBV7-3	NA	15	CASSSPDGRRETQYF	TGTGCCAGCAGCTCGCCGGATGGGAGGCGTGAGACCCAGTACTTC
TRBJ2-1	NA	TRBV29-1	TRBD1	15	CSVEDRDRVYNEQFF	TGCAGCGTTGAAGATCGGGACAGGGTCTACAATGAGCAGTTCTTC
TRBJ1-6	NA	TRBV7-3	NA	15	CASSTDRTGNSPLHF	TGTGCCAGCTCAACAGACAGGACGGGTAATTCACCCCTCCACTTT
TRBJ1-1	NA	TRBV9	NA	13	CASSLRFNTEAFF	TGTGCCAGCAGCCTCCGGTTCAACACTGAAGCTTTCTTT
TRBJ2-6	NA	TRBV19	NA	16	CASSLSLSSGANVLTF	TGTGCCAGTAGTCTGAGTTTATCCTCTGGGGCCAACGTCCTGACTTTC
TRBJ2-5	NA	TRBV4-1	NA	17	CASSQEGSRRDGETQYF	TGCGCCAGCAGCCAAGAGGGGTCAAGGCGGGATGGGGAGACCCAGTACTTC
TRBJ2-3	NA	TRBV10-2	TRBD2	14	CASRVAGVPDTQYF	TGCGCCAGCAGAGTAGCGGGAGTACCTGATACGCAGTATTTT
TRBJ1-5	NA	TRBV20-1	NA	16	CSASVSGRVSNQPQHF	TGCAGTGCTAGTGTGTCAGGGAGGGTTAGCAATCAGCCCCAGCATTTT
TRBJ1-6	once	TRBV28	NA	14	CAIKPSSYNSPLHF	TGTGCCATCAAACCGAGCTCCTATAATTCACCCCTCCACTTT
TRBJ2-1	NA	TRBV5-6	NA	12	CASSLANWEQFF	TGTGCCAGCAGCTTGGCCAACTGGGAGCAGTTCTTC